These T cell receptor beta chains were read from a single sample in a study of read filtering for tumor transcriptome and immune sequencing. In TCRdb, the reads were re-called with MiXCR into one record per CDR3 protein. The sample has around 26,000 distinct CDR3 sequences, around 14% seen once; the top ten hold about 41%. The sequencing input was a population of CD138-negative cells sorted from bone marrow. The source of these receptors is a donor at least 40 years old with multiple myeloma. CDR3s include the opening cysteine and the closing phenylalanine or tryptophan. A D gene is named only where the DNA matches it firmly. Clone size appears in some rows only: once, few, many, or a class for an expanded clone.

TRBV7-2	TRBD2	TRBJ2-1	many	CASSAGLAVNNEQFF	TGTGCCAGCAGCGCGGGACTAGCGGTTAACAATGAGCAGTTCTTC
TRBV19	TRBD1	TRBJ1-5	many	CASSTQGNNQPQHF	TGTGCCAGTAGCACACAGGGGAACAATCAGCCCCAGCATTTT
TRBV29-1	NA	TRBJ1-2	many	CSVVGWNGGERYGYTF	TGCAGCGTTGTGGGATGGAATGGAGGGGAGCGTTATGGCTACACCTTC
TRBV20-1	NA	TRBJ1-6	many	CSAATSYNSPLHF	TGCAGTGCTGCGACGTCCTATAATTCACCCCTCCACTTT
TRBV9	NA	TRBJ1-1	NA	CASSADGRMNTEAFF	TGTGCCAGCAGCGCAGACGGGCGGATGAACACTGAAGCCTTCTTT
TRBV6-1	NA	TRBJ1-2	many	CASTGHNSANYGYTF	TGTGCCAGCACCGGACACAATTCCGCTAACTATGGCTACACCTTC
TRBV24-1	TRBD2	TRBJ2-1	medium-sized	CATSDRRTRNEQFF	TGTGCCACCAGTGACCGGCGGACTAGAAATGAGCAGTTCTTC
TRBV27	NA	TRBJ2-3	many	CASGVLLDDTQYF	TGTGCCAGCGGGGTCCTACTAGATGATACGCAGTATTTT
TRBV10-3	NA	TRBJ2-1	many	CAISEQTESNEQFF	TGTGCCATCAGTGAGCAGACAGAATCCAATGAGCAGTTCTTC
TRBV5-1	NA	TRBJ2-3	many	CASSASHGSSTDTQYF	TGCGCCAGCAGCGCCTCACACGGGAGTAGCACAGATACGCAGTATTTT
TRBV2	NA	TRBJ2-7	NA	CASSDGYGADEQYF	TGTGCCAGCAGTGACGGTTACGGGGCTGACGAGCAGTACTTC
TRBV9	NA	TRBJ2-5	many	CASSAGEALQETQYF	TGTGCCAGCAGCGCCGGGGAGGCCCTCCAAGAGACCCAGTACTTC
TRBV20-1	NA	TRBJ2-2	NA	CSARGRQEMDTGELFF	TGCAGTGCTAGAGGAAGACAGGAAATGGACACCGGGGAGCTGTTTTTT
TRBV5-5	NA	TRBJ2-1	many	CASSQSTTTSSYNEQFF	TGTGCCAGCAGCCAATCTACTACCACGAGCTCCTACAATGAGCAGTTCTTC
TRBV27	NA	TRBJ2-3	many	CASSLRNGTPNHRYF	TGTGCCAGCAGTTTAAGGAACGGGACTCCTAATCATCGGTATTTT
TRBV4-1	NA	TRBJ2-3	few	CASCAGSTDTQYF	TGCGCCAGCTGTGCGGGTAGCACAGATACGCAGTATTTT
TRBV20-1	TRBD2	TRBJ2-1	many	CSARVGLAGNNEQFF	TGCAGTGCTAGAGTTGGGCTAGCGGGAAACAATGAGCAGTTCTTC
TRBV5-1	NA	TRBJ1-2	many	CASSLESGVAGYTF	TGCGCCAGCAGCTTGGAATCCGGGGTAGCTGGCTACACCTTC
TRBV4-1	TRBD2	TRBJ2-1	many	CASSQLAGERNYNEQFF	TGCGCCAGCAGCCAATTGGCGGGAGAGAGGAACTACAATGAGCAGTTCTTC
TRBV27	NA	TRBJ2-7	NA	CASSLPPIVGVLYEQYF	TGTGCCAGCAGTTTGCCCCCCATAGTGGGAGTGCTCTACGAGCAGTACTTC
TRBV28	NA	TRBJ2-1	NA	CASTPGEAGEQFF	TGTGCTAGCACCCCGGGAGAGGCGGGTGAGCAGTTCTTC
TRBV7-9	NA	TRBJ2-5	many	CASSLSGLETQYF	TGTGCCAGCAGCTTAAGTGGTTTGGAGACCCAGTACTTC